The TCR beta chain under discussion was sequenced for a study of T cell responses to AZD1222 COVID-19 vaccine. Study-wide results and caveats: Most donors were white British and more were female, and clonal diversity was possibly underestimated. Spike-wide vaccine-associated CD4 TCRs dominated at 160-218 and 743-854. Only five to seven individuals given AZD1222 were seropositive at baseline.

The germline V gene has CDR1 MDHEN and CDR2 SYDVKM. Trimming stripped 6 bases from V and 4 bases from J, with 18 bases between. This CDR3 spans 16 amino acids. Only in-frame clones appear in the TCRdb table, and some are missing; sequencing was by immunoSEQ multiplex PCR. This table has roughly 100,000 clones, about 92% appearing once. About this clone itself: Antigen: not known.

The sequence was obtained from an adult in good health. Sequences were derived from peripheral blood, sampled on day 0 of AZD1222 vaccination. V usage is TRBV28 and J usage is TRBJ1-4; tentatively, D is TRBD1 (5 bases). CDR3 sequence reads: CASSLGGGLVNEKLFF. The CDR3 nucleotides read TGTGCCAGCAGCCTGGGGGGGGGACTCGTTAATGAAAAACTGTTTTTT.